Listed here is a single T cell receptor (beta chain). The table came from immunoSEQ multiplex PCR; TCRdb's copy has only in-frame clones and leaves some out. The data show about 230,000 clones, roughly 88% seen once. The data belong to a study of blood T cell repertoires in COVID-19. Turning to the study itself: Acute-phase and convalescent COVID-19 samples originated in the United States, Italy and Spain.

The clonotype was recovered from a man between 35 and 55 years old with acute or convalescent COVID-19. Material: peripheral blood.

The CDR3 sequence is CAIGEGGTNEKLFF. The CDR3 coding sequence is TGTGCCATCGGGGAGGGCGGTACTAATGAAAAACTGTTTTTT. This rearrangement joins TRBV10-3 to TRBJ1-4; no clear D gene. The CDR3 loop spans 14 amino acids. The germline V and J ends were trimmed by 8 bases and 2 bases, with 12 bases remaining between them. Germline CDR1 reads ENHRY; CDR2 reads SYGVKD.